Included here is one TCR beta chain sequence, with context. No antigen is known for it. The data originate from a study of blood T cells in healthy people across ages. The study's findings and limits: Expanded clonotype shifts may have been confounded, as the donors had an unknown CMV status.

Together with a sample-barcoded 5' primer, a J-beta primer mix was included in a second PCR lasting about 7 to 11 cycles. TCRdb reprocessed the 5' RACE reads via MiXCR and lists one record per CDR3 protein. The sample has 550,000 to 650,000 distinct CDR3 sequences, about a quarter seen once. Another study also made use of these data, one on T cells of mothers and their children. This second report adds: Study donors consisted of three healthy Caucasian mothers and their six children.

This TCR was recovered from a boy between 2 and 10 years old in good health. The sequenced sample consisted of blood.

The CDR3 DNA follows: TGTGCCAGCAGTTTACCCGGGCCCTACACCGGGGAGCTGTTTTTT. Its protein product is CASSLPGPYTGELFF. The genes are TRBV12-3 or TRBV12-4 and TRBJ2-2; no clear D gene. CDR3 length equals 15 residues. Deletions cut 2 bases from V and 3 bases from J, with 10 bases between.